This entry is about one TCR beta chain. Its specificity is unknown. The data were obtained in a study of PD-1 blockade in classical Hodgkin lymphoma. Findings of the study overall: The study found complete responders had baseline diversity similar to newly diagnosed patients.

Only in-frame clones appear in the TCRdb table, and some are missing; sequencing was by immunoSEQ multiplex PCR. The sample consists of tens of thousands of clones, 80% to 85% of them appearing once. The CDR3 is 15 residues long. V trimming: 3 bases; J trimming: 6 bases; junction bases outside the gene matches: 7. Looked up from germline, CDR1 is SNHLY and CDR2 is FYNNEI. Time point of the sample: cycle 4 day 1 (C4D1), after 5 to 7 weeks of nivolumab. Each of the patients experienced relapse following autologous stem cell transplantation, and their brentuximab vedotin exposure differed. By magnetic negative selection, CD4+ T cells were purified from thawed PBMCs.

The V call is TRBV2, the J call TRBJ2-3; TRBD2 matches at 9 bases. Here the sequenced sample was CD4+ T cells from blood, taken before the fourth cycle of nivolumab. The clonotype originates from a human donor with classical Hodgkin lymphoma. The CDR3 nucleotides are TGTGCCAGCAGTGAGTGGTTAGCGGGGGCGGATACGCAGTATTTT. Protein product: CASSEWLAGADTQYF.